The 20 T cell receptor beta chains below all came from one sample that was sequenced in a study of human T cells and chemical hapten exposure. Specified time point: patch test 1, 2 weeks after DPC sensitization. Regarding treatment: therapeutic diphenylcyclopropenone sensitization with weekly scalp DPC. TCRdb fed the RACE reads into MiXCR, producing one record per CDR3 protein. This sample yields about 120,000 distinct CDR3 sequences, of which roughly 15% are seen a single time; 0.92% belongs to the top ten. The sample consisted of whole blood, taken in connection with sensitization to the hapten diphenylcyclopropenone (DPC). The source is a man between 18 and 35 years old with alopecia areata. Some clones in this sample may be carry-over from other donors' samples.

The chain is built from TRBV7-8 and TRBJ1-1; perhaps TRBD1 as D (5 bases). Between the trimmed V and J ends, which lost 1 base and 0 bases, there was a span of 9 bases. Per germline, CDR1 SGHVS and CDR2 FQNEAQ. This CDR3 spans 15 amino acids. The chain's CDR3 is CASSLGVRVNTEAFF. DNA of the CDR3: TGTGCCAGCAGCTTAGGTGTCAGGGTGAACACTGAAGCTTTCTTT.

In this sample, this clonotype turned up a few times. The V call is TRBV5-1, the J call TRBJ1-1; D ambiguous. Trimming left V 4 bases short and J 0 bases short, with 13 bases between. The CDR3 has 15 residues. Germline CDR1 and CDR2: SGHRS and YFSETQ. CDR3 in DNA: TGCGCCAGCAGCGTGGATTCGTTCATGAACACTGAAGCTTTCTTT. As protein: CASSVDSFMNTEAFF.

This chain links TRBV14 with TRBJ2-5; no definite D call. Germline loops: CDR1 SGHDN, CDR2 FVKESK. CDR3 size: 13 residues. V lost 4 bases and J lost 3, with 9 bases in between. CDR3 region: CASSRVRKETQYF. CDR3 in DNA: TGTGCCAGCAGCCGGGTGAGAAAAGAGACCCAGTACTTC.

This clonotype was seen ten or more times. The J gene is TRBJ2-7, the V gene TRBV6-5; maybe TRBD1 (5 bases). Germline V lookup: CDR1 MNHEY, CDR2 SVGAGI. The CDR3 totals 14 residues. The V and J ends lost 0 bases and 7 bases respectively, with 13 bases between them. CDR3 residues: CASSYSPGLREQYF. In nucleotides, the CDR3 is TGTGCCAGCAGTTACTCTCCAGGGCTAAGAGAGCAGTACTTC.

The genes are TRBV7-9 and TRBJ1-2; the D is unclear. The ends were cut back, 4 bases at V and 1 base at J, with 16 bases in the middle. The CDR3 totals 16 residues. Per the germline V gene, CDR1 is SEHNR and CDR2 is FQNEAQ (reference sequence). The CDR3 DNA reads as TGTGCCAGCAGCTCATCCACACGACTTATTAACTATGGCTACACCTTC. Protein: CASSSSTRLINYGYTF.

At least ten counts were recorded for this clonotype. The CDR3 DNA reads TGTGCCAGCAGCCAAGATCTAGCGGGGGTCACGCAGTATTTT. It codes for CASSQDLAGVTQYF. The chain employs TRBV3-1 and TRBJ2-3; 10 bases are a match to TRBD2. This CDR3 is built from 14 residues. The germline CDR1 and CDR2 sequences are LGHDT and YNNKEL (reference sequence). Trimming took 0 bases from V and 9 from J; bases not matched to a gene: 3.

On this clonotype itself: An end of the junction differs from the germline gene, which may be a read error. The chain recombines TRBV19 with TRBJ2-7; 8 bases are a match to TRBD1. The CDR3 length is 14 residues. The germline gives CDR1 LNHDA, CDR2 SQIVND (reference sequence). The CDR3 DNA reads TGTGCCAGTCGTCGACAGGGGTCTTCCTTCGAGCAGTACTTC. This gives the protein CASRRQGSSFEQYF.

Note on this clonotype: One end of the junction varies from germline; a read error may be responsible. J is TRBJ1-1 and V is TRBV9; D is unclear. This CDR3 has 13 residues. Germline V CDR1 and CDR2: SGDLS, YYNGEE. The CDR3 loop reads CASSIDLNTVAFF. The CDR3 DNA reads TGTGCCAGCAGCATTGACCTGAACACTGTAGCTTTCTTT.

The CDR3 here is CASSQVREETQYF. The CDR3 DNA reads TGTGCCAGCAGCCAAGTTAGAGAAGAGACCCAGTACTTC. The J gene is TRBJ2-5, the V gene TRBV3-1; D unresolved. The CDR3 covers 13 residues. Per the germline V gene, CDR1 is LGHDT and CDR2 is YNNKEL (reference sequence). V was pared by 1 base and J by 3 bases, with 6 bases between.

In its sample, this clonotype was seen a few times. The chain combines TRBV9 with TRBJ1-1; no firm D call. V was shortened by 4 bases and J by 3 bases, with 10 bases between the two germline ends. The CDR3 length is 13 residues. CDR1 is SGDLS, CDR2 YYNGEE, per germline. The CDR3 sequence is CASSPHPDTEAFF. The CDR3 DNA is TGTGCCAGCAGCCCCCACCCCGACACTGAAGCTTTCTTT.

Only a few counts were recorded for this clonotype. The chain couples TRBV7-2 to TRBJ2-7, with D perhaps assigned TRBD1 or TRBD2 (7 bases each). The CDR3 runs to 15 residues. CDR1 is SGHTA and CDR2 is FQGNSA in the germline V gene. Trimming cost V 10 bases and J 2 bases, with 21 bases left between them. The CDR3 reads CANRPGGGGTYEQYV. CDR3 DNA: TGTGCCAACCGCCCAGGGGGAGGGGGCACCTACGAGCAGTACGTC.

The gene calls are TRBV7-2 and TRBJ2-5; D unresolved. Trimming removed 5 bases at V and 4 bases at J, with 23 bases between. The CDR3 length is 17 residues. The germline CDR1 and CDR2 sequences are SGHTA and FQGNSA. CDR3 protein: CASSTIGVDSELETQYF. In nucleotides, the CDR3 is TGTGCCAGCAGCACCATAGGCGTAGATTCGGAGCTAGAGACCCAGTACTTC.

This clonotype was recorded many times. The chain is built from TRBV7-2 and TRBJ2-1, with a possible D match to TRBD2 (5 bases). CDR3 length equals 14 residues. Germline V lookup: CDR1 SGHTA, CDR2 FQGNSA. V was shortened by 1 base and J by 8 bases, with 12 bases between the two germline ends. The CDR3 nucleotides read TGTGCCAGCAGCTTAGATCCCGGGGATGATGAGCAGTTCTTC. Translation gives CASSLDPGDDEQFF.

This clonotype was seen a handful of times. V and J are TRBV7-2 and TRBJ2-3; no clear D gene. In germline, CDR1 is SGHTA, CDR2 FQGNSA. With 6 bases removed from V and 3 bases from J, the gap between germline ends came to 7 bases. The CDR3 length is 12 residues. The CDR3 here is CASRTRTDTQYF. For the CDR3, the DNA is TGTGCCAGCAGGACAAGGACAGATACGCAGTATTTT.

This clonotype was detected a few times. The chain has TRBV27 and TRBJ1-1; D call uncertain. Between the trimmed V and J ends, which lost 10 bases and 4 bases, there was a span of 13 bases. The CDR3 runs to 12 residues. Germline V gene lookup returns CDR1 MNHEY and CDR2 SMNVEV (reference sequence). The CDR3 spells CAIWGFGTEAFF. CDR3 nucleotides: TGTGCCATCTGGGGATTCGGCACTGAAGCTTTCTTT.

Many counts were recorded for this clonotype. The chain links TRBV29-1 to TRBJ2-4; D perhaps matches TRBD2 (5 bases). Germline CDR1 is SQVTM and CDR2 is ANQGSEA. The V and J ends lost 0 bases and 5 bases respectively, with 11 bases between them. The length of the CDR3 is 14 residues. The CDR3 nucleotides read TGCAGCGTTGAAGATTGGACTGTGGAAAACATTCAGTACTTC. Its translation is CSVEDWTVENIQYF.

The V gene is TRBV6-2 or TRBV6-3, the J gene TRBJ1-5, with D unresolved. V lost 10 bases and J 0 bases, leaving 19 bases between the germline ends. The CDR3 has 16 residues. Per the germline V gene, CDR1 is MNHEY and CDR2 is SVGEGT. Here the CDR3 reads CATLLRGEYSNQPQHF. CDR3 bases: TGTGCCACACTTTTACGGGGTGAATATAGCAATCAGCCCCAGCATTTT.

In this sample, this clonotype turned up a few times. The V call is TRBV3-1, the J call TRBJ1-6; 9 positions match TRBD1. This CDR3 is 14 amino acids long. J gave up 4 bases and V 10 bases, and 5 bases lay outside the gene matches. Germline CDR1 LGHDT, CDR2 YNNKEL (reference sequence). The CDR3 sequence: CATGDRAYNSPLHF. CDR3 nucleotides: TGTGCCACCGGGGACAGGGCTTATAATTCACCCCTCCACTTT.

This clonotype has more than one count but fewer than ten. The chain has TRBV7-9 and TRBJ2-7; D remains unclear. V was clipped by 2 bases and J by 6 bases, with 8 bases between them. This CDR3 has 12 amino acids. The germline V gene has CDR1 SEHNR and CDR2 FQNEAQ (reference sequence). CDR3 nucleotides: TGTGCCAGCAGCTTATCAGGTGGCGAGCAGTACGTC. Encoded protein: CASSLSGGEQYV.

The genes are TRBV18 and TRBJ2-1, with D uncertain. CDR1 is KGHSH and CDR2 is LQKENI in the germline V gene. V was trimmed by 6 bases and J by 10 bases, leaving 16 bases between them. The CDR3 extends over 13 amino acids. In nucleotides, the CDR3 is TGTGCCAGCTCGCAACGGCAGCCCCCCGAGCAGTTCTTC. This gives the protein CASSQRQPPEQFF.